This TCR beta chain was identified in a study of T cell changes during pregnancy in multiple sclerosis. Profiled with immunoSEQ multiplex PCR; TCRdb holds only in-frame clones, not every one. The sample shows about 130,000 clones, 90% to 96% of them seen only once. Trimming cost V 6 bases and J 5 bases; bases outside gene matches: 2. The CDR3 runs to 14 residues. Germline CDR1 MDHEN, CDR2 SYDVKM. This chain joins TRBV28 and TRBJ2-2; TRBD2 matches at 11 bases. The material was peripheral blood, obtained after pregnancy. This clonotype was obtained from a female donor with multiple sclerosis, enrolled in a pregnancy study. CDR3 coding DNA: TGTGCCAGCAGGTGGACTAGCGGGACCGGGGAGCTGTTTTTT. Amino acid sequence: CASRWTSGTGELFF.